This note documents a single T cell receptor beta chain sequence. This sample stems from a study of blood T cell repertoires in COVID-19. Study background: Acute-phase and convalescent COVID-19 samples originated in the United States, Italy and Spain. PBMCs, B-cell-depleted T cells, or T cells provided the cDNA or gDNA that made up the material.

Per the study methods: Reference gene primer amplification gave nucleated cell count estimates. Method: immunoSEQ multiplex PCR; TCRdb's copy keeps in-frame clones and lacks some. The D gene and trimming were derived from the DNA, and the V and J assignments and clone size from that table. Seen here are some 50,000 clones, around 85% observed once, and the top ten hold under 9.5%. The CDR3 contains 16 residues. V lost 7 bases to trimming and J lost 1 base; unmatched junction nucleotides: 12. Germline V lookup: CDR1 LNHDA, CDR2 SQIVND (reference sequence). The specimen was peripheral blood. This TCR was sampled from a human donor in a cohort sampled during active COVID-19. The chain has TRBV19 and TRBJ1-1, with 7 bases matching TRBD1. Here the CDR3 DNA reads TGTGCCAGTATGGTCTCAGGGGGGCGAGGGAACACTGAAGCTTTCTTT. Protein product: CASMVSGGRGNTEAFF.